The next 5 T cell receptor beta chains were all read from a single sample in a study of OX40 agonist ivuxolimab in advanced cancers. Data came from immunoSEQ multiplex PCR; TCRdb stores just in-frame clones and leaves some out. The data show approximately 40,000 clones, about 83% seen once. Material: CD4+ or CD8+ T cells sorted from blood, obtained in a trial of the OX40 agonist ivuxolimab. These receptors came from an adult with an advanced solid tumor such as melanoma, head and neck, liver or kidney cancer.

The rearrangement uses TRBV7-9 and TRBJ2-3; D not resolved. CDR3 length: 13 amino acids. CDR1 and CDR2 from the germline V gene are SEHNR and FQNEAQ (reference sequence). The ends were cut back, 4 bases at V and 4 bases at J, with 9 bases in the middle. CDR3 sequence reads: CASSSEGPDTQYF. For the CDR3, the DNA is TGTGCCAGCAGCTCCGAAGGCCCAGATACGCAGTATTTT.

The V gene is TRBV5-5, the J gene TRBJ1-2; the D is unclear. CDR1 is SGHKS and CDR2 is YYEKEE in the germline V gene (reference sequence). The CDR3 is 13 amino acids. Trimming took 0 bases from V and 4 from J, leaving 7 bases between them. CDR3 sequence (DNA): TGTGCCAGCAGCTTGGGCCAGATCTATGGCTACACCTTC. It specifies CASSLGQIYGYTF.

The chain is built from TRBV27 and TRBJ2-7; 9 bases are shared with TRBD2. The CDR3 has 16 amino acids. Trimming took 1 base from V and 6 from J; bases not matched to a gene: 10. Germline-derived CDR1 and CDR2 are MNHEY and SMNVEV (reference sequence). As DNA, the CDR3 is TGTGCCAGCAGTTTATATCCGGGCGGGAGGGGTAGCGAGCAGTACTTC. It specifies CASSLYPGGRGSEQYF.

This chain joins TRBV11-2 and TRBJ1-2, with D perhaps matching TRBD1 (5 bases). The CDR3 is 15 residues long. Germline assignment: CDR1 SGHAT and CDR2 FQNNGV. With 7 bases removed from V and 8 bases from J, the gap between germline ends came to 23 bases. The DNA of the CDR3 is TGTGCCAGCACCGACCTTACCCCGGGACCTCGAGGCTACACCTTC. This gives the protein CASTDLTPGPRGYTF.

A note on this clone: The sample has other DNA sequences that encode this CDR3 too. V and J are TRBV19 and TRBJ1-1, with TRBD1 as a possible D gene (5 bases). CDR3 length equals 14 residues. V dropped 7 bases and J dropped 6 bases, with 18 bases sitting between them. The germline V gene encodes CDR1 LNHDA and CDR2 SQIVND (reference sequence). The chain's CDR3 is CASTQGISLAEAFF. In DNA form, the CDR3 reads TGTGCCAGTACGCAGGGAATAAGTCTCGCTGAAGCTTTCTTT.